This T cell receptor beta chain was observed in a study of technical replicates of blood from a handful of donors. Here immunoSEQ multiplex PCR was the method, and the copy in TCRdb shows in-frame clones only, minus some. This table holds 70,000 to 75,000 clones, approximately 95% found once. From germline, CDR1 is SGDLS and CDR2 YYNGEE. V shed 3 bases, J shed 6 bases, and the junction held 2 bases outside the gene matches. The CDR3 length is 13 residues. The chain couples TRBV9 to TRBJ1-2, with TRBD1 matching over 10 bases. The sequenced sample consisted of T cells isolated from PBMCs. This clonotype was obtained from a human donor in good health. CDR3 in DNA: TGTGCCAGCAGCGCCGGGACAGGGGATGGCTACACCTTC. Protein sequence: CASSAGTGDGYTF.